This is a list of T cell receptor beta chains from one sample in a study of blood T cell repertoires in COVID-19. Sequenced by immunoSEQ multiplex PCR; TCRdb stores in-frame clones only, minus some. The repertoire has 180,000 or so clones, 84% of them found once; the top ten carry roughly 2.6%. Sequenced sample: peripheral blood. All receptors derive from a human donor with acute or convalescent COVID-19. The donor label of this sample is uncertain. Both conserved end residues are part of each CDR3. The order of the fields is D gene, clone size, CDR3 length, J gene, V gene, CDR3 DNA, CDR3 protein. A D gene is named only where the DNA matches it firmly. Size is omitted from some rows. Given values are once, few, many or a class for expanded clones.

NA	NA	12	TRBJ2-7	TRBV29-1	TGCAGCGTTGACCAGGGTCCCTACGAGCAGTACTTC	CSVDQGPYEQYF
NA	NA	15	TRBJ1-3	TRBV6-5	TGTGCCAGCAGGAGTACAGTCAAGTCGGGAAACACCATATATTTT	CASRSTVKSGNTIYF
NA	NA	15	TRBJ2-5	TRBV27	TGTGCCAGCAGTTTTTCGCCTTTGATCGGAGAGACCCAGTACTTC	CASSFSPLIGETQYF
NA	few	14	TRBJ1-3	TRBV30	TGTGCCTGGACTAATGGGCAGCCGGGGGGCACCATATATTTT	CAWTNGQPGGTIYF
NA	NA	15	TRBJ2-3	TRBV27	TGTGCCAGCAGTGAGCCGGGACACAACACAGATACGCAGTATTTT	CASSEPGHNTDTQYF
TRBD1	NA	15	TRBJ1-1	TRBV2	TGTGCCAGTACGGGACAGGTGATCATGAACACTGAAGCTTTCTTT	CASTGQVIMNTEAFF
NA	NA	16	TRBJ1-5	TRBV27	TGTGCCAGCAGTATACGGGACATGTCTAGCAATCAGCCCCAGCATTTT	CASSIRDMSSNQPQHF
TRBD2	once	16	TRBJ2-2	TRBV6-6	TGTGCCAGCAGTCCCCGGACTAGTTCTGGTACCGGGGAGCTGTTTTTT	CASSPRTSSGTGELFF
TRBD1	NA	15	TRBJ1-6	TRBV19	TGTGCCAGTAGTGCGACAGGGGGCGCGGATTCACCCCTCCACTTT	CASSATGGADSPLHF
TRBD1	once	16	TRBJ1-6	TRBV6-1	TGTGCCAGCAGTGAACCCCGGGACAGGGGTAATTCACCCCTCCACTTT	CASSEPRDRGNSPLHF
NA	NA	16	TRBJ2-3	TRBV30	TGTGCCTGGAGTGTAAAACAGGCGCCAAATAGAGATACGCAGTATTTT	CAWSVKQAPNRDTQYF
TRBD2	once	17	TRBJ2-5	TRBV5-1	TGCGCCAGCAGCACCGGACTAGCGGGGAGCCACCAAGAGACCCAGTACTTC	CASSTGLAGSHQETQYF
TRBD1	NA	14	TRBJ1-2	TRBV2	TGTGCCAGCAGCGAAACAGGGGGGGAGAAGGGCTACACCTTC	CASSETGGEKGYTF
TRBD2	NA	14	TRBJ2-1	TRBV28	TGTGCCGGCGCATTACTAGCGGGAGTGAATGAGCAGTTCTTC	CAGALLAGVNEQFF
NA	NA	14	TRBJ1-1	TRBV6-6	TGTGCCAGCAGTTACTCGGACAGGAACACTGAAGCTTTCTTT	CASSYSDRNTEAFF
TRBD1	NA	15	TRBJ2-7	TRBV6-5	TGTGCCAGCAGTTACCGGGACAGGGGTGCCTACGAGCAGTACTTC	CASSYRDRGAYEQYF
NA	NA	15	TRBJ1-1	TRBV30	TGTGCCTGGACCAATCAAGGGGGAAAGGCTGCTGAAGCTTTCTTT	CAWTNQGGKAAEAFF
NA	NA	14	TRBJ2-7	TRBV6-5	TGTGCCAGCAGACCTAGCGTCTCCTCCTACGAGCAGTACTTC	CASRPSVSSYEQYF
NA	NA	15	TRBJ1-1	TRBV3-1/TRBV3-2	TGTGCCAGCAGCCAAGATGACAGCGTAATCTCAGGGTCTTTCTTT	CASSQDDSVISGSFF
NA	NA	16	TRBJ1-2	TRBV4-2	TGTGCCAGCAGCCAAGATCGGGGGGCCACGGGCTATGGCTACACCTTC	CASSQDRGATGYGYTF
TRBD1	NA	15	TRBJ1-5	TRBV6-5	TGTGCCAGCAGTCGCGGACAGGGGAGGAATCAGCCCCAGCATTTT	CASSRGQGRNQPQHF
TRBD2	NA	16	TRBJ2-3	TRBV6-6	TGTGCCAGCAGTACGCGGACTAGCGGGAACACAGATACGCAGTATTTT	CASSTRTSGNTDTQYF
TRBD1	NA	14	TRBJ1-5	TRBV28	TGTGCCAGCAGGGGACAGGGGAGCAATCAGCCCCAGCATTTT	CASRGQGSNQPQHF
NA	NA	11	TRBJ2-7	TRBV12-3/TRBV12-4	TGTGCCAGCAGTGCCCGAGACGAGCAGTACTTC	CASSARDEQYF
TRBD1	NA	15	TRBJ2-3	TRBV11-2	TGTGCCAGCAGCCCCGGGACAGGAAAAACAGATACGCAGTATTTT	CASSPGTGKTDTQYF
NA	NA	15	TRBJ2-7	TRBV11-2	TGTGCCAGCAGCTTAGAGACAGGTTATAGCTACGAGCAGTACTTC	CASSLETGYSYEQYF